The 6 T cell receptor beta chains below were found in one sample sequenced in a study of T-cell memory formation after mild COVID-19. Via MiXCR, TCRdb re-called the 5' RACE reads, giving one row per CDR3 protein. The sample yields approximately 560,000 distinct CDR3 sequences, roughly 17% seen once. The source material was PBMCs or a T cell subset sorted from them (not recorded which). All receptors derive from an adult woman who had mild COVID-19 (a few samples of this study predate the infection). Cell type and time point are not known.

J is TRBJ2-3 and V is TRBV7-2; TRBD2 matches at 8 bases. Germline-derived CDR1 and CDR2 are SGHTA and FQGNSA. The ends lost 4 bases at V and 0 bases at J; junction bases unmatched: 6. The CDR3 length is 16 residues. The CDR3 coding sequence is TGTGCCAGCAGCTCCGACCGACTAGCGAGCACAGATACGCAGTATTTT. Its translation is CASSSDRLASTDTQYF.

V is TRBV6-4 and J is TRBJ1-2; TRBD1 might be the D (5 bases). Germline V gene sequence: CDR1 MRHNA, CDR2 SNTAGT. The CDR3 runs 14 residues. Deletions cut 3 bases from V and 3 bases from J, with 11 bases between. CDR3 in amino acids: CASSEGPGDYGYTF. CDR3 bases: TGTGCCAGCAGTGAGGGACCCGGCGACTATGGCTACACCTTC.

The CDR3 nucleotides read TGTGCCAGCAGCTCGCGGGGTGGAAAACTGTTTTTT. It translates to CASSSRGGKLFF. The chain recombines TRBV5-6 with TRBJ1-4, with D hard to call. V was shortened by 3 bases and J by 10 bases, with 10 bases between the two germline ends. CDR3 length equals 12 residues. Germline CDR1 reads SGHDT; CDR2 reads YYEEEE.

In regard to this clonotype: An end of the junction does not agree with germline; a read error may underlie this. In DNA form, the CDR3 reads TGTGCCAGCTCACCTAGAGTAGCGGGCGGTCACACCATTTTC. Protein product: CASSPRVAGGHTIF. The chain carries TRBV18 and TRBJ2-1; 7 bases are a match to TRBD2. The CDR3 is made up of 14 amino acids. Germline-derived CDR1 and CDR2 are KGHSH and LQKENI.

This chain links TRBV4-1 with TRBJ2-5; D remains unclear. This CDR3 region has 14 residues. The V and J ends lost 4 bases and 0 bases respectively, with 9 bases between them. Germline V gene lookup returns CDR1 MGHRA and CDR2 YSYEKL. The CDR3 region is CASSLQQYQETQYF. DNA for the CDR3: TGCGCCAGCAGCCTACAGCAGTACCAAGAGACCCAGTACTTC.

This chain uses TRBV6-4 with TRBJ2-1; D gene unclear. The CDR3 loop spans 13 amino acids. Trimming left V 3 bases short and J 9 bases short, with 12 bases between. Germline CDR1 reads MRHNA; CDR2 reads SNTAGT. The CDR3 DNA reads as TGTGCCAGCAGTGAGGTCTCCCTAAGTGAGCAGTTCTTC. Amino acids: CASSEVSLSEQFF.